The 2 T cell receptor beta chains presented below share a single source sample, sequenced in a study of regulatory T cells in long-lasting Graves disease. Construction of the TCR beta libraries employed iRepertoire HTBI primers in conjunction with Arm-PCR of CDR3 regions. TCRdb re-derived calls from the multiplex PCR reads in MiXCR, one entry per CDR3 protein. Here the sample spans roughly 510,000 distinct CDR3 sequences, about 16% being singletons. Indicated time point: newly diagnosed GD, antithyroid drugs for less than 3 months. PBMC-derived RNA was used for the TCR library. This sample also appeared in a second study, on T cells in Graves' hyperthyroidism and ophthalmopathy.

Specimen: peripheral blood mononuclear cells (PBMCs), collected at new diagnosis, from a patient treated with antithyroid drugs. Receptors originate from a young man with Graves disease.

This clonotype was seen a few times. CDR3 protein: CASSFRTGRVGNQPQHF. In DNA form, the CDR3 reads TGTGCCAGCAGCTTCCGGACAGGGAGGGTTGGCAATCAGCCCCAGCATTTT. The V gene is TRBV5-8, the J gene TRBJ1-5; 8 nucleotides line up with TRBD1. The V gene end was trimmed by 2 bases and the J gene end by 2 bases; junction bases not matched to a gene: 9. This CDR3 has 17 residues. Germline V gene sequence: CDR1 SGHTS, CDR2 YDEGEE.

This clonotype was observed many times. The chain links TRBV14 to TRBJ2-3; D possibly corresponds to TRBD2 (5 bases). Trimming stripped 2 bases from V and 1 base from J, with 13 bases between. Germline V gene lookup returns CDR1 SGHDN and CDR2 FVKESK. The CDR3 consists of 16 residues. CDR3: CASSQHIGRGTDTQYF. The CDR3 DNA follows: TGTGCCAGCAGCCAACACATCGGGCGGGGCACAGATACGCAGTATTTT.